The 32 T cell receptor beta chains listed next were all sequenced from one sample in a study of T cell clones after liver transplantation. Produced via immunoSEQ multiplex PCR; TCRdb's table is partial and in-frame only. The sample records about 47,000 clones, 86% being singletons. Sample: CD8+ T cells from blood, taken 12 months after liver transplant. The receptors shown here come from a human patient who received a liver transplant. Some T cells may be supplied by the graft donor.

The rearrangement links TRBV5-6 to TRBJ2-6; D gene uncertain. Germline V gene sequence: CDR1 SGHDT, CDR2 YYEEEE. The CDR3 extends over 18 amino acids. With 0 bases removed from V and 0 bases from J, the gap between germline ends came to 13 bases. The CDR3 bases are TGTGCCAGCAGCTTGGTTTATAGTTCCCCCTCTGGGGCCAACGTCCTGACTTTC. Amino acids: CASSLVYSSPSGANVLTF.

The V and J genes are TRBV2 and TRBJ1-2, with D possibly being TRBD1 (6 bases). V lost 9 bases, J lost 0 bases, and 11 bases lay in between. CDR1 and CDR2 (germline): SNHLY, FYNNEI. The CDR3 has 13 amino acids. The CDR3 sequence: CARQGQPNYGYTF. DNA of the CDR3: TGTGCCAGACAGGGCCAACCTAACTATGGCTACACCTTC.

This clone has a single count. CDR3: CASQLRGQGAVEAFF. CDR3 DNA: TGTGCCAGCCAATTAAGGGGACAGGGGGCAGTTGAAGCTTTCTTT. The rearrangement joins TRBV28 to TRBJ1-1; 12 bases align to TRBD1. The V segment lost 8 bases and the J segment 7 bases; nucleotides outside the gene matches: 11. CDR1 and CDR2 (germline): MDHEN, SYDVKM. The CDR3 loop spans 15 amino acids. Full variable domain (rest looked up from reference TRBV28 and TRBJ1-1): DVKVTQSSRYLVKRTGEKVFLECVQDMDHENMFWYRQDPGLGLRLIYFSYDVKMKEKGDIPEGYSVSREKKERFSLILESASTNQTSMYLCASQLRGQGAVEAFFGQGTRLTVV.

This clone has a single count. This rearrangement joins TRBV11-2 to TRBJ2-7, with D possibly TRBD2 on 5 matching bases. The CDR3 is 13 amino acids. V was cut by 0 bases and J by 9 bases, with 12 bases left in between. Germline V gene sequence: CDR1 SGHAT, CDR2 FQNNGV. In DNA, the CDR3 is TGTGCCAGCAGCTTAGATTCTTCGGCGGGGCAGTACTTC. Protein sequence: CASSLDSSAGQYF.

The rearrangement joins TRBV27 to TRBJ2-3, with TRBD2 identical over 7 bases. The CDR3 totals 14 residues. The V and J ends lost 1 base and 5 bases, in that order; junction bases with no gene match: 3. Germline V gene sequence: CDR1 MNHEY, CDR2 SMNVEV (reference sequence). CDR3: CASSLWGREDTQYF. CDR3 nucleotides: TGTGCCAGCAGTTTATGGGGGAGGGAAGATACGCAGTATTTT.

The chain carries TRBV9 and TRBJ2-1, with 9 bases identical to TRBD2. The CDR3 sequence is 13 residues long. Germline-derived CDR1 and CDR2 are SGDLS and YYNGEE. The J segment lost 9 bases and the V segment lost 0 bases, leaving 1 base of the junction unmatched. Here the CDR3 reads CASSVETSGEQFF. CDR3 coding DNA: TGTGCCAGCAGCGTAGAGACTAGCGGTGAGCAGTTCTTC.

The V gene is TRBV5-4, the J gene TRBJ2-2; 8 bases line up with TRBD2. J lost 4 bases, V lost 7 bases, and 6 bases had no gene match. Germline CDR1 is SGHNT and CDR2 is YYREEE (reference sequence). This CDR3 region has 14 residues. The CDR3 sequence: CASSSGLPTGELFF. The CDR3 region has the DNA TGTGCCAGCTCTAGCGGGTTACCCACCGGGGAGCTGTTTTTT.

This clone was detected only a few times. The chain has TRBV9 and TRBJ1-2, with 8 bases lining up with TRBD1. The CDR3 extends over 15 amino acids. The V and J ends lost 2 bases and 8 bases, in that order; junction bases with no gene match: 11. CDR1 and CDR2 from the germline V gene are SGDLS and YYNGEE. The CDR3: CASSVGQEPLGGYTF. The DNA of the CDR3 is TGTGCCAGCAGCGTGGGACAGGAGCCCCTAGGGGGCTACACCTTC.

A remark on this clone: The same CDR3 is also encoded by other DNA sequences in this sample. This chain connects TRBV27 to TRBJ1-1; D possibly corresponds to TRBD1 (6 bases). Germline CDR1 reads MNHEY; CDR2 reads SMNVEV (reference sequence). The CDR3 has 13 amino acids. The V end lost 0 bases, the J end lost 6 bases, and 8 bases lay between the germline ends. Written as DNA, the CDR3 is TGTGCCAGCAGTTTATCAGGGGGGGCTGAAGCTTTCTTT. It is translated as CASSLSGGAEAFF.

The genes are TRBV5-1 and TRBJ2-7; 7 bases map to TRBD1. Germline V gene sequence: CDR1 SGHRS, CDR2 YFSETQ. The CDR3 is made up of 13 amino acids. V was pared by 0 bases and J by 7 bases, with 4 bases of the junction left unmatched. CDR3: CASSLGDRGEQYF. The CDR3 region has the DNA TGCGCCAGCAGCTTGGGGGACAGAGGGGAGCAGTACTTC.

This chain connects TRBV28 to TRBJ2-3; D is undetermined. The CDR3 loop spans 16 amino acids. The V and J ends lost 8 bases and 1 base respectively, with 19 bases between them. Per germline, CDR1 MDHEN and CDR2 SYDVKM. CDR3 in DNA: TGTGCCAGCGGGTTTTTGGGTACGGAGCGCACAGATACGCAGTATTTT. It codes for CASGFLGTERTDTQYF.

The rearrangement uses TRBV19 and TRBJ1-2; D call uncertain. Germline lookup yields CDR1 LNHDA and CDR2 SQIVND (reference sequence). CDR3 length: 13 residues. Trimming removed 5 bases from V and 6 bases from J, with 13 bases in between. For the CDR3, the DNA is TGTGCCAGTAGTGGACCCGGGAGGGATGGCTACACCTTC. It specifies CASSGPGRDGYTF.

The gene calls are TRBV27 and TRBJ1-1, with D hard to call. Deletions cut 5 bases from V and 2 bases from J, with 15 bases between. The CDR3 consists of 15 residues. Germline V gene lookup returns CDR1 MNHEY and CDR2 SMNVEV (reference sequence). CDR3 loop: CASSPLTSTNTEAFF. For the CDR3, the DNA is TGTGCCAGCAGTCCCCTTACTTCCACAAACACTGAAGCTTTCTTT.

This clone came up once. The chain carries TRBV9 and TRBJ1-2; D is unclear. The CDR3 is 16 amino acids. Deletions cut 0 bases from V and 3 bases from J, with 15 bases between. Germline V gene data show CDR1 as SGDLS and CDR2 as YYNGEE. The CDR3 bases are TGTGCCAGCAGCGTAGCTCGGGAGGGAATTGACTATGGCTACACCTTC. Translation: CASSVAREGIDYGYTF.

The rearrangement joins TRBV5-4 to TRBJ2-7, with D perhaps TRBD1 or TRBD2 (5 bases each). Trimming cost V 4 bases and J 5 bases, with 16 bases left between them. CDR3 length: 14 residues. Germline V CDR1 and CDR2: SGHNT, YYREEE (reference sequence). The CDR3 protein is CASSQEGRENEQYF. CDR3 in DNA: TGTGCCAGCAGCCAAGAGGGCAGGGAGAACGAGCAGTACTTC.

The V gene is TRBV28, the J gene TRBJ2-5; D gene unclear. V shed 4 bases and J shed 5 bases, with 5 bases lying between them. The CDR3 extends over 11 amino acids. In germline, CDR1 is MDHEN, CDR2 SYDVKM. This chain's CDR3 is CASSYTETQYF. The CDR3 region has the DNA TGTGCCAGCAGTTATACGGAGACCCAGTACTTC.

This chain joins TRBV9 and TRBJ2-1; D possibly matches TRBD1 or TRBD2 (6 bases each). The CDR3 length is 16 residues. Germline V gives CDR1 SGDLS, CDR2 YYNGEE. V gave up 0 bases and J gave up 2 bases, with 12 bases separating them. The CDR3 loop reads CASSVEGEVPYNEQFF. The CDR3 DNA reads as TGTGCCAGCAGCGTAGAGGGGGAGGTTCCCTACAATGAGCAGTTCTTC.

J is TRBJ2-3 and V is TRBV28; D tentatively fits TRBD1 or TRBD2 (5 bases each). Germline V gene data show CDR1 as MDHEN and CDR2 as SYDVKM. This CDR3 is 14 amino acids long. Trimming shortened V by 6 bases and J by 2 bases, and 12 bases separated the two germline ends. The CDR3 coding sequence is TGTGCCAGCAGCACCGGGACGGACACAGATACGCAGTATTTT. As protein: CASSTGTDTDTQYF.

This clone was observed a single time. J is TRBJ2-7 and V is TRBV10-2; 7 bases are a match to TRBD1. Germline trimming cut 4 bases from V and 0 bases from J; bases unmatched to any gene: 9. Germline-derived CDR1 and CDR2 are WSHSY and SAAADI. The CDR3 runs to 16 residues. CDR3 sequence (DNA): TGCGCCAGCAGTGGGGGCTCGGGACAGAACTCCTACGAGCAGTACTTC. Translating it yields CASSGGSGQNSYEQYF.

CDR3 nucleotide sequence: TGTGCCAGCAGTGAAGAGACTAGCGGGACGTACGAGCAGTACTTC. Its translation is CASSEETSGTYEQYF. The chain joins TRBV2 to TRBJ2-7; 11 nucleotides agree with TRBD2. Germline CDR1 is SNHLY and CDR2 is FYNNEI. Losses at the gene ends were 1 base for V and 4 bases for J; bases not matched to a gene: 3. CDR3 size: 15 residues.

The chain employs TRBV7-9 and TRBJ2-5; TRBD2 agrees at 9 bases. This CDR3 has 15 residues. Germline V CDR1 and CDR2: SEHNR, FQNEAQ (reference sequence). Losses at the gene ends were 4 bases for V and 5 bases for J; bases not matched to a gene: 8. CDR3 sequence (DNA): TGTGCCAGCAGCTCATCTAGCGGGATTGCGGAGACCCAGTACTTC. It specifies CASSSSSGIAETQYF.

The chain has TRBV6-1 and TRBJ2-7; 11 nucleotides agree with TRBD2. Trimming cost V 8 bases and J 4 bases; bases outside gene matches: 4. CDR1 is MNHNS, CDR2 SASEGT, per germline. This CDR3 is 13 amino acids long. CDR3 DNA sequence: TGTGCCAGCCGGGGACTAGCGGCTTACGAGCAGTACTTC. Translation: CASRGLAAYEQYF.

The table lists this clone with a count of one. The chain links TRBV29-1 to TRBJ2-7; D perhaps matches TRBD1 (6 bases). Germline V gene data show CDR1 as SQVTM and CDR2 as ANQGSEA. V was pared by 1 base and J by 6 bases, with 10 bases between. The CDR3 has 12 residues. CDR3 in amino acids: CSVEGTASEQYF. CDR3 in DNA: TGCAGCGTTGAAGGGACAGCTTCCGAGCAGTACTTC.

This clone has a handful of counts. The chain links TRBV27 to TRBJ2-7; TRBD1 might be the D (8 bases). Germline values: CDR1 MNHEY, CDR2 SMNVEV (reference sequence). This CDR3 contains 14 residues. V lost 2 bases, J lost 6 bases, and 14 bases lay in between. DNA of the CDR3: TGTGCCAGCAGTTTAAACAGGGGGGGACGCGAGCAGTACTTC. Its translation: CASSLNRGGREQYF.

This chain joins TRBV6-5 and TRBJ1-5; no clear D gene. The CDR3 has 13 amino acids. From germline, CDR1 is MNHEY and CDR2 SVGAGI. Trimming left V 5 bases short and J 0 bases short, with 5 bases between. CDR3 coding DNA: TGTGCCAGCAGTCAGGATAGCAATCAGCCCCAGCATTTT. Translation gives CASSQDSNQPQHF.

This clone was seen more than once but under ten times. The chain has TRBV7-8 and TRBJ1-3, with D perhaps TRBD1 (6 bases). Trimming removed 5 bases at V and 2 bases at J, with 22 bases between. The CDR3 length is 18 residues. Germline loops: CDR1 SGHVS, CDR2 FQNEAQ. CDR3 sequence reads: CASSRTPRGQGAGNTIYF. The CDR3 region has the DNA TGTGCCAGCAGCCGAACACCCCGGGGACAAGGGGCTGGAAACACCATATATTTT.

This clone was found once. This rearrangement joins TRBV15 to TRBJ1-3; 8 positions agree with TRBD1. V gave up 0 bases and J gave up 0 bases; unmatched junction bases: 4. Germline CDR1 reads LNHNV; CDR2 reads YYDKDF (reference sequence). The CDR3 covers 17 residues. The CDR3 reads CATSRDPGGRSGNTIYF. Written as DNA, the CDR3 is TGTGCCACCAGCAGAGATCCAGGGGGCCGCTCTGGAAACACCATATATTTT.

This chain joins TRBV27 and TRBJ1-2, with 7 nucleotides matching TRBD1. The germline CDR1 and CDR2 sequences are MNHEY and SMNVEV (reference sequence). CDR3 length: 13 amino acids. With V trimmed by 6 bases and J by 6 bases, 7 bases remained unmatched. CDR3 residues: CASRPQGGNGYTF. CDR3 bases: TGTGCCAGCAGACCGCAGGGGGGAAATGGCTACACCTTC.

CDR3 in amino acids: CASSLGAEGYEQYF. The CDR3 DNA follows: TGTGCCAGCAGCTTGGGAGCGGAAGGCTACGAGCAGTACTTC. The rearrangement links TRBV5-5 to TRBJ2-7, with D maybe TRBD2 (5 bases). Germline CDR1 SGHKS, CDR2 YYEKEE (reference sequence). The CDR3 totals 14 residues. V was clipped by 0 bases and J by 3 bases, with 10 bases between them.

A few counts support this clone. The chain employs TRBV25-1 and TRBJ2-7; a weak D match, TRBD2 (6 bases). The V gene lost 0 bases and the J gene lost 0 bases, with 6 bases spanning the gap. Looked up from germline, CDR1 is MGHDK and CDR2 is SYGVNS. The CDR3 runs to 14 residues. The CDR3 reads CASSEYGSSYEQYF. The CDR3 DNA is TGTGCCAGCAGTGAATACGGGAGCTCCTACGAGCAGTACTTC.

This CDR3 is CASSLYSNQPQHF. The CDR3 DNA sequence: TGCGCCAGCAGCTTGTATAGCAATCAGCCCCAGCATTTT. The V call is TRBV5-1, the J call TRBJ1-5; D ambiguous. V lost 1 base and J lost 0, with 2 bases in between. Germline V lookup: CDR1 SGHRS, CDR2 YFSETQ. This CDR3 comprises 13 residues. The full variable domain, completed using reference TRBV5-1 and TRBJ1-5, is KAGVTQTPRYLIKTRGQQVTLSCSPISGHRSVSWYQQTPGQGLQFLFEYFSETQRNKGNFPGRFSGRQFSNSRSEMNVSTLELGDSALYLCASSLYSNQPQHFGDGTRLSIL.

This clone was observed a handful of times. The genes are TRBV7-8 and TRBJ2-7; no firm D call. Germline V gene data show CDR1 as SGHVS and CDR2 as FQNEAQ. The CDR3 covers 15 residues. V was shortened by 1 base and J by 0 bases, with 10 bases between the two germline ends. The CDR3 DNA follows: TGTGCCAGCAGCTTAGAGGCCCCGAGCTCCTACGAGCAGTACTTC. Translated: CASSLEAPSSYEQYF.